A selection of T cell receptor beta chains follows, all from one sample in a study of naive and memory T cell subsets. A single record per CDR3 protein comes from TCRdb applying MiXCR to the UMI-ligation and nested PCR reads. Of 120,000 to 150,000 distinct CDR3 sequences listed, over 15% are singletons. The sequenced sample was naive CD4+ T cells from blood. Receptors were obtained from a human donor in good health. CDR3s include the opening cysteine and the closing phenylalanine or tryptophan. Fields, in order: D gene, CDR3 length, V gene, J gene, clone size, CDR3 DNA, CDR3 protein. A D gene is named only where the DNA matches it firmly. Size is stated for part of the rows, as once, few or many counts, or as a class when the clone is expanded.

.	17	TRBV20-1	TRBJ2-5	.	TGCAGTGCTAGAGCCCCTAGGGGGACTCGACAGGGAGAGACCCAGTACTTC	CSARAPRGTRQGETQYF
.	12	TRBV6-2/TRBV6-3	TRBJ2-3	few	TGTGCCAGCAGGCGGAACACAGATACGCAGTATTTT	CASRRNTDTQYF
TRBD1	15	TRBV5-1	TRBJ2-7	few	TGCGCCAGCAGCATACTAACAGGGGCGGTCTACGAGCAGTACTTC	CASSILTGAVYEQYF
TRBD1	14	TRBV27	TRBJ1-2	.	TGTGCCAGCAGTTTATTACAGGGGGCTCAGGGCTACACCTTC	CASSLLQGAQGYTF
.	11	TRBV29-1	TRBJ2-1	.	TGCAGCGTCCTGAAGGGGGGTGAGCAGTTCTTC	CSVLKGGEQFF
.	11	TRBV7-9	TRBJ2-1	many	TGTGCCAGCAGCTTCTACAATGAGCAGTTCTTC	CASSFYNEQFF
.	16	TRBV9	TRBJ1-3	few	TGTGCCAGCAGCGCCCGGGACGGACCCTCTGGAAACACCATATATTTT	CASSARDGPSGNTIYF
TRBD2	15	TRBV6-6	TRBJ2-7	few	TGTGCCAGCAGTTACTCGACTAGCTCGTTGAACGAGCAGTACTTC	CASSYSTSSLNEQYF
TRBD2	18	TRBV20-1	TRBJ2-7	.	TGCAGTGCGCCTGGGACTAGCGGGAGGGCCATTAGCGCCTACGAGCAGTACTTC	CSAPGTSGRAISAYEQYF
.	17	TRBV11-2	TRBJ2-1	few	TGTGCCAGCAGCTTAAGGTCTACAGCATCAACCTACAATGAGCAGTTCTTC	CASSLRSTASTYNEQFF
.	12	TRBV30	TRBJ1-6	few	TGTGCCTGGAGTAACGTCATTGAGCCCCTCCACTTT	CAWSNVIEPLHF
.	13	TRBV28	TRBJ1-2	few	TGTGCCAGCTCACTCAGGGGAGGCTATGGCTACACCTTC	CASSLRGGYGYTF
.	14	TRBV5-1	TRBJ1-1	.	TGCGCCAGCAGCTTGAGGCCGATGAACACTGAAGCTTTCTTT	CASSLRPMNTEAFF
.	14	TRBV7-9	TRBJ2-1	few	TGTGCCAGCAGCTCAAGAGGGACACCTAATGAGCAGTTCTTC	CASSSRGTPNEQFF
.	17	TRBV19	TRBJ2-2	few	TGTGCCAGTAGTATGACGTCGGGGGCGCGGGGCACCGGGGAGCTGTTTTTT	CASSMTSGARGTGELFF
TRBD2	13	TRBV20-1	TRBJ2-3	few	TGCAGTGCCGAGCCGGCGGGAGGGGATACGCAGTATTTT	CSAEPAGGDTQYF
.	15	TRBV4-2	TRBJ1-3	few	TGTGCCAGCAGCCAAGATCTGGCAGCCGGAAACACCATATATTTT	CASSQDLAAGNTIYF
.	15	TRBV3-1	TRBJ1-2	once	TGTGCCAGCAGCCAAACTGAACAGGGTCCCTATGGCTACACCTTC	CASSQTEQGPYGYTF
.	13	TRBV19	TRBJ2-4	few	TGTGCCAGTAGTATCTCGGGGCGCGGCATTCAGTACTTC	CASSISGRGIQYF
.	16	TRBV5-1	TRBJ2-7	many	TGCGCCAGCAGCTTGGCCCCCAGCGGAGGACCCTACGAGCAGTACTTC	CASSLAPSGGPYEQYF
.	15	TRBV20-1	TRBJ2-7	.	TGCAGTGCTAGAAGGTGGGATCTCAAAGCCTACGAGCAGTACTTC	CSARRWDLKAYEQYF
.	12	TRBV5-1	TRBJ1-1	.	TGCGCCAGCAGACTGACGAACACTGAAGCTTTCTTT	CASRLTNTEAFF
TRBD2	13	TRBV6-1	TRBJ2-7	.	TGTGCCAGCAGGAGCGGGGGGGGCTACGAGCAGTACTTC	CASRSGGGYEQYF
.	13	TRBV7-9	TRBJ2-3	many	TGTGCCAGCGCCACAGGGAGCACAGATACGCAGTATTTT	CASATGSTDTQYF
.	14	TRBV18	TRBJ1-5	few	TGTGCCAGCGCTACGACAGACCTGAATCAGCCCCAGCATTTT	CASATTDLNQPQHF
.	15	TRBV12-3/TRBV12-4	TRBJ2-2	few	TGTGCCAGCAGTTTTTCACAGGCCGGGTCCGGGGAGCTGTTTTTT	CASSFSQAGSGELFF
TRBD2	17	TRBV4-1	TRBJ2-1	few	TGCGCCAGCAGCCAAGATTTAGCGGGAGGGCCAGTCAATGAGCAGTTCTTC	CASSQDLAGGPVNEQFF
TRBD1	17	TRBV12-3/TRBV12-4	TRBJ1-2	.	TGTGCCAGCAGTTTAGCGTTTCGGGGACAGGAGTACTATGGCTACACCTTC	CASSLAFRGQEYYGYTF
TRBD1	14	TRBV12-3/TRBV12-4	TRBJ2-7	.	TGTGCCAGCAGCGAGGACAGGCGAGGAGTTGAGCAGTACTTC	CASSEDRRGVEQYF
TRBD2	15	TRBV7-3	TRBJ2-3	few	TGTGCCAGCAGCTTAACTAGCGGGATCTCAGATACGCAGTATTTT	CASSLTSGISDTQYF
.	15	TRBV6-5	TRBJ1-5	.	TGTGCTACAGCATTTAGGGGGGCCGGGAATCAGCCCCAGCATTTT	CATAFRGAGNQPQHF
TRBD1	16	TRBV7-2	TRBJ2-7	.	TGTGCCAGCAGCTTAGACCGGGACAGGGGAGCCCACGAGCAGTACTTC	CASSLDRDRGAHEQYF
TRBD2	20	TRBV5-8	TRBJ2-1	.	TGTGCCAGCAGCTTGGAGTGGGACGCCAAGGGGACTAGCGGCTTCAATGAGCAGTTCTTC	CASSLEWDAKGTSGFNEQFF
TRBD2	14	TRBV2	TRBJ2-5	few	TGTGCCAGCTCTCGCGGGGGGCCCCGGGAGACCCAGTACTTC	CASSRGGPRETQYF
.	15	TRBV6-1	TRBJ2-3	few	TGTGCCAGCAGGGAAGGACAGGCTGGGGGGAATACGCAGTATTTT	CASREGQAGGNTQYF
.	17	TRBV12-3/TRBV12-4	TRBJ1-1	.	TGTGCCAGCAGTTTCGACGGCTTGGGAGTGATGAACACTGAAGCTTTCTTT	CASSFDGLGVMNTEAFF
TRBD2	16	TRBV10-3	TRBJ2-7	.	TGTGCCATCAGTGAAACCCGGGGCGTGACTAGCGACGAGCAGTACTTC	CAISETRGVTSDEQYF
.	14	TRBV12-3/TRBV12-4	TRBJ2-1	few	TGTGCCAGCAGCAGGAGCGGTACCGGCAATGAGCAGTTCTTC	CASSRSGTGNEQFF
.	16	TRBV14	TRBJ2-3	many	TGTGCCAGCAGCCAAGATCCGGGGCGAGGCACAGATACGCAGTATTTT	CASSQDPGRGTDTQYF
.	14	TRBV5-1	TRBJ2-7	few	TGCGCCAGCAGCTTAGTAGCAGGGTTGAACGAGCAGTACTTC	CASSLVAGLNEQYF
.	14	TRBV28	TRBJ2-7	.	TGTGCCAGTCAGAAAATCTGTAGTGCCTACGAGCAGTACTTC	CASQKICSAYEQYF
.	13	TRBV20-1	TRBJ2-7	many	TGCAGTGCTCGTCGCCAGGGGAGGTACGAGCAGTACTTC	CSARRQGRYEQYF
.	13	TRBV7-2	TRBJ1-2	.	TGTGCCAGCAGCCCAGCCGGGATCGATGGCTACACCTTC	CASSPAGIDGYTF
.	14	TRBV10-3	TRBJ2-7	.	TGTGCCATCAGTGAGTCATGTCGGGGTGCGGAGCAGTACTTC	CAISESCRGAEQYF
TRBD2	15	TRBV9	TRBJ2-1	.	TGTGCCAGCAGCGAGAGCGGGAGGGGGCCCAATGAGCAGTTCTTC	CASSESGRGPNEQFF
.	14	TRBV6-6	TRBJ2-7	.	TGTGCCAGCAGGCGAATCGGGGCTTCCTACGAGCAGTACTTC	CASRRIGASYEQYF
.	14	TRBV5-1	TRBJ1-1	few	TGCGCCAGCAGCTTGGGGACAGCCAACCTTGAAGCTTTCTTT	CASSLGTANLEAFF
.	13	TRBV15	TRBJ1-2	many	TGTGCCACCAGCTTCAGGTTTGGAGATGGCTACACCTTC	CATSFRFGDGYTF
.	15	TRBV20-1	TRBJ2-3	few	TGCAGTGCTAGAGTCAGAAAATTCAGCACAGATACGCAGTATTTT	CSARVRKFSTDTQYF
TRBD1	16	TRBV30	TRBJ1-1	few	TGTGCCTGGAGTGTACTTGGGACAGGGTCAACCACTGAAGCTTTCTTT	CAWSVLGTGSTTEAFF
TRBD2	16	TRBV4-3	TRBJ2-1	few	TGCGCCAGCAGCCAACAAACCGGGACTAGATGGAATGAGCAGTTCTTC	CASSQQTGTRWNEQFF
TRBD1	17	TRBV28	TRBJ2-7	many	TGTGCCAGCAGACATCCCCCGGGACAGGGTCAGGGGTACGAGCAGTACTTC	CASRHPPGQGQGYEQYF
TRBD2	13	TRBV4-2	TRBJ2-5	few	TGTGCCAGCAGCCAAGGACTAGCCGAGACCCAGTACTTC	CASSQGLAETQYF
TRBD2	15	TRBV6-2/TRBV6-3	TRBJ2-1	.	TGTGCCAGCAGGGGGAGGGGACTAGCGCGCAATGAGCAGTTCTTC	CASRGRGLARNEQFF
TRBD1	15	TRBV5-1	TRBJ1-4	.	TGCGCCAGCAGCTTGGGGGGACAGATTAATGAAAAACTGTTTTTT	CASSLGGQINEKLFF
TRBD2	17	TRBV12-3/TRBV12-4	TRBJ2-1	.	TGTGCCAGCAGCTCTCCCGAAAGCGGGAATTCCTACAATGAGCAGTTCTTC	CASSSPESGNSYNEQFF
TRBD2	13	TRBV29-1	TRBJ2-2	.	TGCAGCGTCCTAGCGGGGATATCCGGGGAGCTGTTTTTT	CSVLAGISGELFF
TRBD1	17	TRBV28	TRBJ1-1	few	TGTGCCAGCAGTTTGGCCGGGCTAGGACAGGCGAACACTGAAGCTTTCTTT	CASSLAGLGQANTEAFF
.	11	TRBV12-3/TRBV12-4	TRBJ2-3	.	TGTGCCAGCAGCTCGTGGGATACGCAGTATTTT	CASSSWDTQYF
.	15	TRBV5-6	TRBJ2-7	.	TGTGCCAGCAGCTTGCCCGCAGCAGGAGCGGGCGAGCAGTACTTC	CASSLPAAGAGEQYF